This is a list of T cell receptor beta chains from one sample in a study of shared clonotypes between healthy human individuals. Method: immunoSEQ multiplex PCR; TCRdb's copy keeps in-frame clones and lacks some. The sample records roughly 2.1 million clones, about 92% being singletons. Material for sequencing was naive CD8+ T cells from PBMCs. These TCRs come from a man between 18 and 29 years old in good health. Some clones in this sample may be carry-over from other donors' samples. CDR3s include the opening cysteine and the closing phenylalanine or tryptophan. The D gene is left open where the match is weak. Part of the rows lack a size; the others show once, few, many or a class for expanded clones.

TRBV7-9	-	TRBJ2-1	-	TGTGCCAGCAGCTTAGAGTTTGTTCACAATGAGCAGTTCTTC	CASSLEFVHNEQFF
TRBV11-2	-	TRBJ2-1	TRBD1	TGTGCCAGCAGCTTCGACCGACAGGGGAATGAGCAGTTCTTC	CASSFDRQGNEQFF
TRBV4-1	-	TRBJ2-2	TRBD2	TGCGCCAGCAGCCAAGTCTTAGCGGGAATTAGCGGGGAGCTGTTTTTT	CASSQVLAGISGELFF
TRBV27	-	TRBJ2-1	TRBD2	TGTGCCAGCAGGCTTACTAGCGGGATAAGCTCCTACAATGAGCAGTTCTTC	CASRLTSGISSYNEQFF
TRBV9	-	TRBJ2-2	TRBD1	TGTGCCAGCAGCACGCACCATGATCGGGACAGGGGTTCGGGGGAGCTGTTTTTT	CASSTHHDRDRGSGELFF
TRBV27	-	TRBJ1-2	-	TGTGCCAGCAGTTTAATGAGGGGCGCCGATGGCTACACCTTC	CASSLMRGADGYTF
TRBV4-3	-	TRBJ1-5	-	TGCGCCAGCAGCCCAGGGGACGGTTTTGGCAATCAGCCCCAGCATTTT	CASSPGDGFGNQPQHF
TRBV5-6	-	TRBJ1-4	-	TGTGCCAGCAGTTTTGAGGGGGACGAAAAACTGTTTTTT	CASSFEGDEKLFF
TRBV19	-	TRBJ2-2	TRBD2	TGTGCCACCCTTTGGGGTAGCGGGCCCAACACCGGGGAGCTGTTTTTT	CATLWGSGPNTGELFF
TRBV5-1	-	TRBJ2-1	TRBD2	TGCGCCAGCAGCTCCGCCGGGGAGGGGCTATACAATGAGCAGTTCTTC	CASSSAGEGLYNEQFF
TRBV5-6	-	TRBJ1-3	-	TGTGCCAGCAGCTCAGCTGGGTGGACAGCTGGAAACACCATATATTTT	CASSSAGWTAGNTIYF
TRBV4-3	-	TRBJ1-1	-	TGCGCCAGCAGCCGCCCAAAGGTGACAGAATGGGAGGACACTGAAGCTTTCTTT	CASSRPKVTEWEDTEAFF
TRBV29-1	-	TRBJ2-1	-	TGCAGCGTTGAAGATTCACACGAGCAGTTCTTC	CSVEDSHEQFF
TRBV9	once	TRBJ1-4	TRBD1	TGTGCCAGCAGCGTAGGCAGGGGGAGTGCACCTAATGAAAAACTGTTTTTT	CASSVGRGSAPNEKLFF
TRBV27	-	TRBJ2-5	TRBD1	TGTGCCAGCAGTACTCTTCCGGGACAGGGGGCTGAAGAGACCCAGTACTTC	CASSTLPGQGAEETQYF
TRBV27	-	TRBJ1-2	-	TGTGCCAGCAGTTACCGGACGGGCTATGGCTACACCTTC	CASSYRTGYGYTF
TRBV29-1	-	TRBJ1-2	-	TGCAGCGTTGAAGTCACCACTCCCCTTTTCTATGGCTACACCTTC	CSVEVTTPLFYGYTF
TRBV28	-	TRBJ1-1	-	TGTGCCAGCACCTCCCCGACTGAAGCTTTCTTT	CASTSPTEAFF
TRBV5-1	-	TRBJ2-7	TRBD1	TGCGCCAGCAGCTCAGACAGGGGGGGTGTCGAGCAGTACTTC	CASSSDRGGVEQYF
TRBV27	few	TRBJ1-5	-	TGTGCCAGCAGTCCCGGGGTATATAGCAATCAGCCCCAGCATTTT	CASSPGVYSNQPQHF
TRBV14	few	TRBJ2-1	TRBD1	TGTGCCAGCAGCTACATCCGGGACAGACAGTTCTTC	CASSYIRDRQFF
TRBV13	-	TRBJ2-1	TRBD2	TGTGCCAGCAGCTTAGGGGGGACTAGGTCTTTCAATGAGCAGTTCTTC	CASSLGGTRSFNEQFF
TRBV18	once	TRBJ1-1	-	TGTGCCAGCTCACCGCTCGATTTATGGGGGGAGCCAAACACTGAAGCTTTCTTT	CASSPLDLWGEPNTEAFF
TRBV6-4	-	TRBJ2-3	TRBD2	TGTGCCAGCAGTGACGGCTGGGGAGGGACAGATACGCAGTATTTT	CASSDGWGGTDTQYF
TRBV27	once	TRBJ2-7	TRBD1	TGTGCCAGCAGTTTATATGGGGACAGCTCCTACGAGCAGTACTTC	CASSLYGDSSYEQYF
TRBV19	-	TRBJ1-1	TRBD1	TGTGCCAGTAGTACTTTTGGACAGGACAAAGCTTTCTTT	CASSTFGQDKAFF
TRBV9	-	TRBJ2-6	TRBD1	TGTGCCAGCAGCCTAACCGGGGACAGTGGGGCCAACGTCCTGACTTTC	CASSLTGDSGANVLTF
TRBV27	once	TRBJ1-1	-	TGTGCCAGCAGTTTAGATTGGGGGACTGAAGCTTTCTTT	CASSLDWGTEAFF
TRBV7-7	-	TRBJ2-1	TRBD2	TGTGCCAGCAGCCGCCTACCCCGCGGGAGCTCCTACAATGAGCAGTTCTTC	CASSRLPRGSSYNEQFF
TRBV5-6	-	TRBJ2-1	-	TGTGCCAGCAGCTTGGAGGGCCTGTACAATGAGCAGTTCTTC	CASSLEGLYNEQFF
TRBV25-1	-	TRBJ2-5	TRBD1	TGTGCCAGCTCCAGGGACAGGTTGAAAGAGACCCAGTACTTC	CASSRDRLKETQYF
TRBV27	-	TRBJ1-5	-	TGTGCCAGCAGTTTATTGGCCGGAGGGCAGCCCCAGCATTTT	CASSLLAGGQPQHF
TRBV19	once	TRBJ1-4	-	TGTGCCAGTAGTGGTCGTATCTCCATAAATGAAAAACTGTTTTTT	CASSGRISINEKLFF
TRBV28	-	TRBJ2-7	TRBD2	TGTGCCAGCAGTTTAAGGGGCCCTAGCGGGAGGAGCTCCTACGAGCAGTACTTC	CASSLRGPSGRSSYEQYF
TRBV5-5	-	TRBJ2-7	-	TGTGCCAGCATCTTCTTCCCGGACGGTTCCTACGAGCAGTACTTC	CASIFFPDGSYEQYF
TRBV11-2	-	TRBJ1-4	-	TGTGCCAGCAGCTTAGCTTTTGGGGGAACAAATGAAAAACTGTTTTTT	CASSLAFGGTNEKLFF
TRBV4-1	few	TRBJ2-2	-	TGCGCCAGCAGCCAAGATCGCAGGGCTCGTTACGACACCGGGGAGCTGTTTTTT	CASSQDRRARYDTGELFF
TRBV27	-	TRBJ1-5	-	TGTGCCAGCAGTTTATTCAGGAATCAGCCCCAGCATTTT	CASSLFRNQPQHF
TRBV28	-	TRBJ1-2	-	TGTGCCAGCAGTCGATGGCGGGGGTCGCGGCAGGATGGCTACACCTTC	CASSRWRGSRQDGYTF
TRBV4-1	-	TRBJ2-1	-	TGCGCCAGCAGCCCCCAGGGGCTCTCCTACAATGAGCAGTTCTTC	CASSPQGLSYNEQFF
TRBV7-9	-	TRBJ2-7	-	TGTGCCAGCAGCCATATTAACAGGGACTACGAGCAGTACTTC	CASSHINRDYEQYF
TRBV27	-	TRBJ2-1	TRBD1	TGTGCCAGCAGTTTTTCAGGGGGCAATGAGCAGTTCTTC	CASSFSGGNEQFF
TRBV2	-	TRBJ1-4	TRBD1	TGTGCCAGCAGTGAAGGCCAGGGGGCAGCGTATGAAAAACTGTTTTTT	CASSEGQGAAYEKLFF
TRBV27	-	TRBJ1-2	TRBD1	TGTGCCAGCAGTCAAGTATACATAACGGGACAGCCGTATGGCTACACCTTC	CASSQVYITGQPYGYTF
TRBV27	-	TRBJ2-7	TRBD2	TGTGCCAGCAGTATACTAGCGGGACAATACGAGCAGTACTTC	CASSILAGQYEQYF
TRBV7-2	-	TRBJ2-1	TRBD2	TGTGCCAGCAGCCCGACTAGCGCGAATGAGCAGTTCTTC	CASSPTSANEQFF
TRBV7-9	-	TRBJ2-1	TRBD2	TGTGCCAGCAGCTTAGGGGGTCCGCGGGGGAGCTCCTACAATGAGCAGTTCTTC	CASSLGGPRGSSYNEQFF
TRBV25-1	-	TRBJ2-1	-	TGTGCCAGCAGTGCATCAGGCAGCATTGAGCAGTTCTTC	CASSASGSIEQFF
TRBV7-4	-	TRBJ2-7	-	TGTGCCAGCAGCCCCCGTTTCCCTAGACACGTCCTCTCCTACGAGCAGTACTTC	CASSPRFPRHVLSYEQYF
TRBV9	once	TRBJ2-7	-	TGTGCCAGCAGCGTGAATCAGGGCTACGAGCAGTACTTC	CASSVNQGYEQYF
TRBV9	-	TRBJ2-5	TRBD1	TGTGCCAGCAGCCCTTCCTCGACAGGGAGTGAGACCCAGTACTTC	CASSPSSTGSETQYF
TRBV9	-	TRBJ2-3	TRBD2	TGTGCCAGCAGCGCTCCGGGACTAGCGTCAGATACGCAGTATTTT	CASSAPGLASDTQYF